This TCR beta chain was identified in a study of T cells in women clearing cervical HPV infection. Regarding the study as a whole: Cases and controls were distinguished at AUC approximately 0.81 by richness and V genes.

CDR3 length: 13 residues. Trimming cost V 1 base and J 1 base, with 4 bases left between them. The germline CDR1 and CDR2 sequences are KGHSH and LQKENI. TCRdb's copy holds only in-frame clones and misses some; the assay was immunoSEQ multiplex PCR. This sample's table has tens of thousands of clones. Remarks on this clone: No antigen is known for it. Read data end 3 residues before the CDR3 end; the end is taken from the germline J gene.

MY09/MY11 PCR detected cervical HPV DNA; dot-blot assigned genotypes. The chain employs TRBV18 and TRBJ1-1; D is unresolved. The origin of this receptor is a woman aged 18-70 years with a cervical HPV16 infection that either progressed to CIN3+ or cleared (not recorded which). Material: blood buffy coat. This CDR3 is CASSPQGNTEAFF. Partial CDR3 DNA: TGTGCCAGCTCACCACAGGGGAACACTGAA.